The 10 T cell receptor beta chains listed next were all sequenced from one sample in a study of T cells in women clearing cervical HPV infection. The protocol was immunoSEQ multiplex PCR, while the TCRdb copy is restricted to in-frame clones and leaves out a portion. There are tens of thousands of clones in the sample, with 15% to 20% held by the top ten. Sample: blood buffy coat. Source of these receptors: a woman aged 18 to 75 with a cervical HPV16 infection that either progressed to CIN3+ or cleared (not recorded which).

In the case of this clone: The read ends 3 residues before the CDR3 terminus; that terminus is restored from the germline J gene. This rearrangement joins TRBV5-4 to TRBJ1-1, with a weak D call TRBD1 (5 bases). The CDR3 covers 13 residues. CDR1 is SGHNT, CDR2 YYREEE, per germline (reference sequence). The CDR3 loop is CASSFNAGGVAFF. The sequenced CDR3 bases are TGTGCCAGCAGCTTTAATGCGGGGGGGGTG. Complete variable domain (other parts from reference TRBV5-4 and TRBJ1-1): ETGVTQSPTHLIKTRGQQVTLRCSSQSGHNTVSWYQQALGQGPQFIFQYYREEENGRGNFPPRFSGLQFPNYSSELNVNALELDDSALYLCASSFNAGGVAFFGQGTRLTVV.

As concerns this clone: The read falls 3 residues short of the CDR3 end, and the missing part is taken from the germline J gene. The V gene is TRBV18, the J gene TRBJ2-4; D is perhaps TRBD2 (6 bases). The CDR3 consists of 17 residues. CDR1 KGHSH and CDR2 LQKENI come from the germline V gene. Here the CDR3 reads CASSPLATGTSNYGQYF. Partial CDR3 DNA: TGTGCCAGCTCACCCCTAGCCACCGGGACTTCTAACTATGGT.

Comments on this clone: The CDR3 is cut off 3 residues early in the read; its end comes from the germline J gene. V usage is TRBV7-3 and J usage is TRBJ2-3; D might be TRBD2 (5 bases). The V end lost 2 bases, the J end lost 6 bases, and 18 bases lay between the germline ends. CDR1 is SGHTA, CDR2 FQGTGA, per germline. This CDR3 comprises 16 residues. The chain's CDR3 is CASSLVADSYRDTQYF. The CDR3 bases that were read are TGTGCCAGCAGCTTAGTGGCGGACTCCTATAGGGATACG.

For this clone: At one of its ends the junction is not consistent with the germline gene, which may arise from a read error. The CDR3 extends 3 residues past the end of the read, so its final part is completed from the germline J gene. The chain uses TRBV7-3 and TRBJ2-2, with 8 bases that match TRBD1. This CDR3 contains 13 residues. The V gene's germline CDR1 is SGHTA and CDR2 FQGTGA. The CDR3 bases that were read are TGTGCCAGCAGCATAACAGGGGGAGGGGAG. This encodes CASSITGGGE. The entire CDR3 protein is CASSITGGGELFF.

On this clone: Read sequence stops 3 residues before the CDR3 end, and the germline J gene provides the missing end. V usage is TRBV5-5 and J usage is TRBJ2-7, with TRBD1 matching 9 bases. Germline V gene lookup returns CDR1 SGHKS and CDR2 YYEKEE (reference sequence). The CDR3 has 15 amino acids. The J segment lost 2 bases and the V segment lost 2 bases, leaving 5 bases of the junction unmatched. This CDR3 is CASSFRGQGTYEQYF. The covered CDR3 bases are TGTGCCAGCAGCTTTAGGGGACAGGGAACCTACGAG.

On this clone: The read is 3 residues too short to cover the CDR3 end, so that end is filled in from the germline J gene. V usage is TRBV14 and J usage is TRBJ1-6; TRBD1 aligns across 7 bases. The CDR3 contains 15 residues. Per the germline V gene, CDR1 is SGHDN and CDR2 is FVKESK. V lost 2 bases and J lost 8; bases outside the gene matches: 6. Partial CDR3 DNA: TGTGCCAGCAGCCAAAACGGCAGGGGGTATTCACCC. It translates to CASSQNGRGYSP. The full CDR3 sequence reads CASSQNGRGYSPLHF.

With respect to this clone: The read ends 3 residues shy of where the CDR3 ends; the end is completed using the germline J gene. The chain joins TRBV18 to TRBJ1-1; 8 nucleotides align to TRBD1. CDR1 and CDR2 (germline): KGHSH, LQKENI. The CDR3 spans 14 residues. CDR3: CASSPRGPNEKAFF. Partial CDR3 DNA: TGTGCCAGCTCACCCAGGGGGCCTAATGAAAAA.

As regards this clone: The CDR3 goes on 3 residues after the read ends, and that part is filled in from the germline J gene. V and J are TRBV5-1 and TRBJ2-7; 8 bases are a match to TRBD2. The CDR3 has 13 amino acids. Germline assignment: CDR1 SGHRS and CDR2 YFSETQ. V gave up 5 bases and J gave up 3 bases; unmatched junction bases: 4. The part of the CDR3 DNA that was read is TGCGCCAGCAGTCAAACTAGCGGCTACGAG. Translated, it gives CASSQTSGYE. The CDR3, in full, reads CASSQTSGYEQYF.

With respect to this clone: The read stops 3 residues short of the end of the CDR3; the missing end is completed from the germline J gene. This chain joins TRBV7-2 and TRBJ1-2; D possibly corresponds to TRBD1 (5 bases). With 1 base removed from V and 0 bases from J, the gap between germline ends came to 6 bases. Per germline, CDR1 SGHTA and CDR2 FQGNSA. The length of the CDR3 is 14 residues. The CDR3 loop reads CASSLGQPNYGYTF. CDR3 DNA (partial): TGTGCCAGCAGCTTAGGACAGCCTAACTATGGC.

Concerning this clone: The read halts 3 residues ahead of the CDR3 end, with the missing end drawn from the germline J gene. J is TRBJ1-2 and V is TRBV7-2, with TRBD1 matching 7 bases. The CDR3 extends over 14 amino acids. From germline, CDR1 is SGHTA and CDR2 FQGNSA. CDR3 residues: CASSLYRGAYDYTF. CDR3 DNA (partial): TGTGCCAGCAGCTTATACAGGGGTGCCTACGAC.